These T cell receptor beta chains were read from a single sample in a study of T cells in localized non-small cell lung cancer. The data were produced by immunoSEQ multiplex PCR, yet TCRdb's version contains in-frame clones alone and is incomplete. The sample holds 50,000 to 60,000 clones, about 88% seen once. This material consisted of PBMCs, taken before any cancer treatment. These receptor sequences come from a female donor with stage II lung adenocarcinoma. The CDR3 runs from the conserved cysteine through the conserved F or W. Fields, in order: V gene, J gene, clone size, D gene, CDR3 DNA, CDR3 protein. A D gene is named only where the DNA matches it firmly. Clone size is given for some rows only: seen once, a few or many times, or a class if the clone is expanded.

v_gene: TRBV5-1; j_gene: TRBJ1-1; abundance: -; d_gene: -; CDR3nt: TGCGCCAGCAGCTTGGGTTATGGGGGCTTGACTGAAGCTTTCTTT; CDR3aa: CASSLGYGGLTEAFF
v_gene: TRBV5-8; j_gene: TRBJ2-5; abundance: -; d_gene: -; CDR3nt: TGTGCCAGCAGCTTCGGACAGAGTGGGATAGAGACCCAGTACTTC; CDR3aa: CASSFGQSGIETQYF
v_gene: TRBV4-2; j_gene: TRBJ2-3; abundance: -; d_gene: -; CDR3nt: TGTGCCAGCAGCCCCGACACCGCAGATACGCAGTATTTT; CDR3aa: CASSPDTADTQYF
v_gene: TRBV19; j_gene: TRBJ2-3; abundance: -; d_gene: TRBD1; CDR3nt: TGTGCCAGTAGTACCGTCGGACAGGGGGGAGATACGCAGTATTTT; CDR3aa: CASSTVGQGGDTQYF
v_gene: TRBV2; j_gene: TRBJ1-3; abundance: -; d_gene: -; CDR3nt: TGTGCCAGCACCGATGGGGGAGGGAACGGAAACACCATATATTTT; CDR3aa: CASTDGGGNGNTIYF
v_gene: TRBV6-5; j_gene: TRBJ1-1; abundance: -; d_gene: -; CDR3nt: TGTGCCAGCAGTTACAACGGGGGTGGACCTGAAGCTTTCTTT; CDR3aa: CASSYNGGGPEAFF
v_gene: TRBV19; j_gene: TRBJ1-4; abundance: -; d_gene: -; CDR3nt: TGTGCCAGTAGGCTGGACAGTGATGAAAAACTGTTTTTT; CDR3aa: CASRLDSDEKLFF
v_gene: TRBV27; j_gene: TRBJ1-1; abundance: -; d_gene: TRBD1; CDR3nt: TGTGCCAGCAGTTTCGGACAGGGGATGAACACTGAAGCTTTCTTT; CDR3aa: CASSFGQGMNTEAFF
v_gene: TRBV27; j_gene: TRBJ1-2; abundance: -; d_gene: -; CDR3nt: TGTGCCAGCAGTTTAAATCCAGGATCCTATGGCTACACCTTC; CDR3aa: CASSLNPGSYGYTF
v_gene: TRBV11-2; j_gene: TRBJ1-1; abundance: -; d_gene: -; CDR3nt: TGTGCCAGCAGCTTGGAGGGGGGTATGAACACTGAAGCTTTCTTT; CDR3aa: CASSLEGGMNTEAFF
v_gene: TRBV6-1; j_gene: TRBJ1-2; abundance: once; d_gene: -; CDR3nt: TGTGCCAGCAGTGTCTCCGAGGGTTTGTCCGGCGGGGACTATGGCTACACCTTC; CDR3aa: CASSVSEGLSGGDYGYTF
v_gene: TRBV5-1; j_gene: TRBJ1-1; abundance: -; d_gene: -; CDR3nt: TGCGCCAGCAGACCGGGACCTTTGGGTCCGAACATGAACACTGAAGCTTTCTTT; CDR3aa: CASRPGPLGPNMNTEAFF
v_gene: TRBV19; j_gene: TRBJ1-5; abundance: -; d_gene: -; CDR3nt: TGTGCCAGTGCCCCGGACACCTCACACCGACGCAATCAGCCCCAGCATTTT; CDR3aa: CASAPDTSHRRNQPQHF
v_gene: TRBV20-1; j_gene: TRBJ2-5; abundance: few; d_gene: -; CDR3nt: TGCAGTGCTAGAGAAGAGACCCAGTACTTC; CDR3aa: CSAREETQYF